Listed below are T cell receptor beta chains from one sample, sequenced in a study of CD8 T cells in ankylosing spondylitis. TCRdb called the 5' RACE reads again in MiXCR, with one record for every CDR3 protein. This sample carries some 840,000 distinct CDR3 sequences, approximately 10% of them seen once, and the ten largest clones take about 0.49%. Sequencing input: blood, either unsorted or a sorted T cell fraction (not recorded which). The receptors derive from a male donor with ankylosing spondylitis. The CDR3 runs from the conserved cysteine through the conserved F or W. The order of the fields is J gene, clone size, V gene, CDR3 length, D gene, CDR3 DNA, CDR3 protein. A D gene is named only where the DNA matches it firmly. Size is stated for part of the rows, as once, few or many counts, or as a class when the clone is expanded.

j_call: TRBJ2-5; clone_size: -; v_call: TRBV6-1; cdr3_length: 15; d_call: -; cdr3_nt: TGTGCCAGCAAACGAGGGGGGACCAGCCAAGAGACCCAGTACTTC; cdr3_aa: CASKRGGTSQETQYF
j_call: TRBJ2-1; clone_size: many; v_call: TRBV20-1; cdr3_length: 12; d_call: TRBD2; cdr3_nt: TGCAGTGCTAGAGGGCTAGCGGGTGTGCAGTTCTTC; cdr3_aa: CSARGLAGVQFF
j_call: TRBJ2-5; clone_size: -; v_call: TRBV20-1; cdr3_length: 15; d_call: TRBD2; cdr3_nt: TGCAGTGCGGCAGGGACTAGCGGAAGCCAAGAGACCCAGTACTTC; cdr3_aa: CSAAGTSGSQETQYF
j_call: TRBJ1-4; clone_size: many; v_call: TRBV11-2; cdr3_length: 15; d_call: -; cdr3_nt: TGTGCCAGCAGCTTACAGGGTCAGCCTAATGAAAAACTGTTTTTT; cdr3_aa: CASSLQGQPNEKLFF
j_call: TRBJ2-1; clone_size: -; v_call: TRBV20-1; cdr3_length: 14; d_call: -; cdr3_nt: TGCAGTGCTCTGAGCCGGAGCTCCTACAATGAGCAGTTCTTC; cdr3_aa: CSALSRSSYNEQFF
j_call: TRBJ2-1; clone_size: -; v_call: TRBV6-1; cdr3_length: 17; d_call: -; cdr3_nt: TGTGCCAGCAGTGAATTAACGGGCGGAAGCTCCTACAATGAGCAGTTCTTC; cdr3_aa: CASSELTGGSSYNEQFF
j_call: TRBJ2-2; clone_size: few; v_call: TRBV6-4; cdr3_length: 16; d_call: TRBD1; cdr3_nt: TGTGCCAGCAGTGCCTCCCAAGGGGGCGGAATCCGGGAGCTGTTTTTT; cdr3_aa: CASSASQGGGIRELFF
j_call: TRBJ2-3; clone_size: many; v_call: TRBV4-2; cdr3_length: 16; d_call: TRBD2; cdr3_nt: TGTGCCAGCAGCCAAGTACTAGCGGCCAACACAGATACGCAGTATTTT; cdr3_aa: CASSQVLAANTDTQYF
j_call: TRBJ1-1; clone_size: few; v_call: TRBV7-9; cdr3_length: 15; d_call: -; cdr3_nt: TGTGCCAGCAGCTTAGAGGGGGGGGCTCATGAGAGAGCTTTCTTT; cdr3_aa: CASSLEGGAHERAFF
j_call: TRBJ2-5; clone_size: many; v_call: TRBV29-1; cdr3_length: 13; d_call: TRBD2; cdr3_nt: TGCAGCGGACTAGCGGGGGGACAAGAGACCCAGTACTTC; cdr3_aa: CSGLAGGQETQYF
j_call: TRBJ1-1; clone_size: -; v_call: TRBV5-1; cdr3_length: 15; d_call: TRBD1; cdr3_nt: TGCGCCAGCAGCGGAAGACAGGGAGAAGGCACTGAAGCTTTCTTT; cdr3_aa: CASSGRQGEGTEAFF
j_call: TRBJ2-7; clone_size: -; v_call: TRBV27; cdr3_length: 15; d_call: -; cdr3_nt: TGTGCCAGCACTAACCGGCGAGGGGTCCCCTACGAGCAGTACTTC; cdr3_aa: CASTNRRGVPYEQYF
j_call: TRBJ1-4; clone_size: few; v_call: TRBV7-7; cdr3_length: 17; d_call: TRBD1; cdr3_nt: TGTGCTAGCAGCTTATCGGAATGGGACAGAGGGGATGAAAAACTGTTTTTT; cdr3_aa: CASSLSEWDRGDEKLFF
j_call: TRBJ2-1; clone_size: -; v_call: TRBV7-6; cdr3_length: 14; d_call: -; cdr3_nt: TGTGCCAGCAGCTTATACAGCTCGGAACTCGAGCAGTTCTTC; cdr3_aa: CASSLYSSELEQFF
j_call: TRBJ1-5; clone_size: -; v_call: TRBV20-1; cdr3_length: 13; d_call: -; cdr3_nt: TGCAGTGCTAGTAAGGCAGCTTATCAGCCCCAGCATTTT; cdr3_aa: CSASKAAYQPQHF
j_call: TRBJ2-5; clone_size: many; v_call: TRBV20-1; cdr3_length: 9; d_call: -; cdr3_nt: TGCAGTGCCCCGGAGACCCAGTACTTC; cdr3_aa: CSAPETQYF
j_call: TRBJ2-7; clone_size: many; v_call: TRBV29-1; cdr3_length: 13; d_call: -; cdr3_nt: TGCAGCGCCACTGATAGGATCGGCTACGAGCAGTACTTC; cdr3_aa: CSATDRIGYEQYF
j_call: TRBJ2-3; clone_size: many; v_call: TRBV20-1; cdr3_length: 15; d_call: -; cdr3_nt: TGCAGTGTCCCAGGGGGGGCCTCTGGCACAGATACGCAGTATTTT; cdr3_aa: CSVPGGASGTDTQYF
j_call: TRBJ1-1; clone_size: -; v_call: TRBV28; cdr3_length: 13; d_call: -; cdr3_nt: TGTGCCAGCACCCTATCCTGGAACACTGAAGCTTTCTTT; cdr3_aa: CASTLSWNTEAFF
j_call: TRBJ1-6; clone_size: many; v_call: TRBV5-1; cdr3_length: 16; d_call: TRBD1; cdr3_nt: TGCGCCAGCAGTTTTTACCCGGGACAGGGGGATTCACCCCTCCACTTT; cdr3_aa: CASSFYPGQGDSPLHF
j_call: TRBJ1-4; clone_size: -; v_call: TRBV16; cdr3_length: 14; d_call: -; cdr3_nt: TGTGCCAGCAGCCAAGGTCGGGACACTGAAAAACTGTTTTTT; cdr3_aa: CASSQGRDTEKLFF
j_call: TRBJ2-6; clone_size: -; v_call: TRBV7-9; cdr3_length: 15; d_call: -; cdr3_nt: TGTGCCAGCAGGGTTACAAGCTCTGGGGCCAACGTCCTGACTTTC; cdr3_aa: CASRVTSSGANVLTF
j_call: TRBJ2-2; clone_size: few; v_call: TRBV15; cdr3_length: 14; d_call: -; cdr3_nt: TGTGCCACCAGCAGAGGTGGGGGCTTCGGGGAGCTGTTTTTT; cdr3_aa: CATSRGGGFGELFF
j_call: TRBJ1-3; clone_size: few; v_call: TRBV7-9; cdr3_length: 17; d_call: -; cdr3_nt: TGTGCCAGCAGCTCATGGAGCCTACCTTACTCTGGAAACACCATATATTTT; cdr3_aa: CASSSWSLPYSGNTIYF
j_call: TRBJ2-5; clone_size: -; v_call: TRBV20-1; cdr3_length: 11; d_call: -; cdr3_nt: TGCAGTGCTCGTAACCAAGAGACCCAGTACTTC; cdr3_aa: CSARNQETQYF
j_call: TRBJ2-7; clone_size: -; v_call: TRBV4-3; cdr3_length: 15; d_call: -; cdr3_nt: TGCGCCAGCAGCCAAGCGTTGGACAACCCCTACGAGCAGTACTTC; cdr3_aa: CASSQALDNPYEQYF
j_call: TRBJ2-2; clone_size: many; v_call: TRBV12-3/TRBV12-4; cdr3_length: 14; d_call: -; cdr3_nt: TGTGCCAGCTTTTGGGCGGCGAACACCGGGGAGCTGTTTTTT; cdr3_aa: CASFWAANTGELFF
j_call: TRBJ2-7; clone_size: -; v_call: TRBV11-2; cdr3_length: 14; d_call: TRBD1; cdr3_nt: TGTGCCAGCAGCTTAGTCCGGACAGGCCGTGAGCAGTACTTC; cdr3_aa: CASSLVRTGREQYF
j_call: TRBJ1-4; clone_size: few; v_call: TRBV5-5; cdr3_length: 14; d_call: -; cdr3_nt: TGTGCCAGCAGCTCCCCCGGGACTGCTGAAAAACTGTTTTTT; cdr3_aa: CASSSPGTAEKLFF
j_call: TRBJ2-3; clone_size: once; v_call: TRBV18; cdr3_length: 14; d_call: -; cdr3_nt: TGTGCCAGCTCACCACAGCGGAGCCCAGATACGCAGTATTTT; cdr3_aa: CASSPQRSPDTQYF
j_call: TRBJ2-2; clone_size: -; v_call: TRBV5-4; cdr3_length: 14; d_call: TRBD2; cdr3_nt: TGTGCCAGCAGCTTGGAAGCGGGGTCCGGGGAGCTGTTTTTT; cdr3_aa: CASSLEAGSGELFF
j_call: TRBJ2-7; clone_size: -; v_call: TRBV29-1; cdr3_length: 15; d_call: -; cdr3_nt: TGCAGCGTTGACGTCCGAACCAGGGGAGGCTACGAGCAGTACTTC; cdr3_aa: CSVDVRTRGGYEQYF
j_call: TRBJ2-3; clone_size: many; v_call: TRBV20-1; cdr3_length: 17; d_call: -; cdr3_nt: TGCAGTGCTAGGGAACAACCCGGGACGGTTAGCACAGATACGCAGTATTTT; cdr3_aa: CSAREQPGTVSTDTQYF
j_call: TRBJ1-1; clone_size: many; v_call: TRBV18; cdr3_length: 13; d_call: -; cdr3_nt: TGTGCCAGCTCACCCATTGAGCAGGGGGAAGCTTTCTTT; cdr3_aa: CASSPIEQGEAFF
j_call: TRBJ1-1; clone_size: -; v_call: TRBV7-9; cdr3_length: 13; d_call: -; cdr3_nt: TGTGCCAGCGGTCAAAGGGTCGACACTGAAGCTTTCTTT; cdr3_aa: CASGQRVDTEAFF
j_call: TRBJ1-1; clone_size: -; v_call: TRBV7-2; cdr3_length: 13; d_call: -; cdr3_nt: TGTGCCAGCAGCTCCGTCGTCCGCACTGAAGCTTTCTTT; cdr3_aa: CASSSVVRTEAFF
j_call: TRBJ2-5; clone_size: few; v_call: TRBV6-1; cdr3_length: 15; d_call: TRBD2; cdr3_nt: TGTGCCAGCAGCCCGGTAGCGGGGGGGCCGGAGACCCAGTACTTC; cdr3_aa: CASSPVAGGPETQYF